This TCR beta chain came from a study of blood T cell repertoires in COVID-19. Study overall: Acute and convalescent COVID-19 specimens originated in the United States, Italy and Spain. Sample material is recorded as cDNA or gDNA derived from T cells, B-cell-depleted T cells, or PBMCs.

J was trimmed by 4 bases and V by 4 bases; bases with no gene match: 3. In germline, CDR1 is KGHDR, CDR2 SFDVKD. The CDR3 is 14 amino acids. The authors' processing: Estimation of nucleated cell counts was performed using reference gene primer amplification. Sequencing used immunoSEQ multiplex PCR; TCRdb keeps in-frame clones, though not all of them. Clone size and the V and J calls come from that table; the DNA yielded D and trimming. The sample carries about 53,000 clones, approximately 90% recorded once. The sequenced sample was peripheral blood. The TCR originated in a man in his fifties or sixties with acute or convalescent COVID-19. The chain combines TRBV24-1 with TRBJ2-3; TRBD1 matches 8 bases. The CDR3 DNA sequence: TGTGCCACCAGTGAGGCAGGGGGCCCAGATACGCAGTATTTT. The encoded protein is CATSEAGGPDTQYF.